Presented here are 18 T cell receptor beta chains from one specimen sequenced in a study of shared clonotypes between healthy human individuals. Clones were sequenced by immunoSEQ multiplex PCR, and TCRdb holds only the in-frame ones, with some missing. The data show about 2.1 million clones, roughly 91% seen once. As defined, naive CD8 cells were CD45RO-negative and positively selected for CCR7, with terminally differentiated effector memory CD45RA+ cells excluded. The sequenced sample was naive CD8+ T cells from PBMCs. The receptors derive from a man aged 18 to 30 in good health. Some clones in this sample may be carry-over from other donors' samples.

This clone was seen once. V is TRBV11-2 and J is TRBJ2-1; either TRBD1 or TRBD2 may supply D (5 bases each). The CDR3 is made up of 17 amino acids. V was pared by 0 bases and J by 4 bases, with 16 bases between. Germline lookup yields CDR1 SGHAT and CDR2 FQNNGV. Written as DNA, the CDR3 is TGTGCCAGCAGCTTAGATCTGGTACTAGGGGTTTACAATGAGCAGTTCTTC. Residues: CASSLDLVLGVYNEQFF.

The V call is TRBV28, the J call TRBJ2-7, with D possibly matching TRBD1 (7 bases). The germline V gene has CDR1 MDHEN and CDR2 SYDVKM. CDR3 length: 14 amino acids. V was trimmed by 4 bases and J by 1 base, leaving 11 bases between them. The CDR3 here is CASSWGDRSYEQYF. The CDR3, as DNA: TGTGCCAGCAGTTGGGGGGACAGATCCTACGAGCAGTACTTC.

This clone was found once. The chain joins TRBV18 to TRBJ1-1; 7 bases align to TRBD1. V shed 3 bases and J 4 bases; nucleotides not matched to a gene: 2. The CDR3 is made up of 13 amino acids. The germline V gene has CDR1 KGHSH and CDR2 LQKENI. This CDR3 is CASSPYRGTEAFF. CDR3 sequence (DNA): TGTGCCAGCTCACCCTACAGGGGCACTGAAGCTTTCTTT. The full variable domain, rest sourced from reference TRBV18 and TRBJ1-1, is NAGVMQNPRHLVRRRGQEARLRCSPMKGHSHVYWYRQLPEEGLKFMVYLQKENIIDESGMPKERFSAEFPKEGPSILRIQQVVRGDSAAYFCASSPYRGTEAFFGQGTRLTVV.

The V call is TRBV9, the J call TRBJ2-2, with no clear D. The germline CDR1 and CDR2 sequences are SGDLS and YYNGEE. V dropped 4 bases and J dropped 6 bases, with 16 bases sitting between them. This CDR3 has 15 amino acids. The CDR3 sequence is CASSPARHQAGELFF. The CDR3 DNA reads as TGTGCCAGCAGCCCAGCGAGGCATCAAGCCGGGGAGCTGTTTTTT.

The V call is TRBV7-2, the J call TRBJ2-1; D is possibly TRBD2 (6 bases). CDR1 and CDR2 (germline): SGHTA, FQGNSA. With 5 bases removed from V and 8 bases from J, the gap between germline ends came to 19 bases. The CDR3 has 15 amino acids. This CDR3 is CASSPPRDSPYEQFF. CDR3 bases: TGTGCCAGCAGCCCCCCCCGGGACTCTCCTTATGAGCAGTTCTTC.

The V call is TRBV30, the J call TRBJ2-7; D gene uncertain. The length of the CDR3 is 12 residues. CDR1 is GTSNPN, CDR2 SVGIG, per germline (reference sequence). V lost 4 bases and J 2 bases, leaving 9 bases between the germline ends. This chain's CDR3 is CAWKEVPYEQYF. The CDR3 DNA reads TGTGCCTGGAAGGAAGTCCCCTACGAGCAGTACTTC.

The chain links TRBV30 to TRBJ2-1; D is perhaps TRBD1 (5 bases). V was pared by 5 bases and J by 7 bases, with 12 bases between. The CDR3 is made up of 12 amino acids. CDR1 is GTSNPN, CDR2 SVGIG, per germline (reference sequence). The CDR3 DNA reads as TGTGCCTGGCAGGGCCCTAGAAATGAGCAGTTCTTC. Translating gives CAWQGPRNEQFF.

This CDR3 reads CASKDGIRREDSYEQYF. The CDR3 coding sequence is TGTGCCAGCAAAGATGGGATCAGGCGGGAGGACTCCTACGAGCAGTACTTC. V gene TRBV2 combines with J gene TRBJ2-7; TRBD2 aligns across 8 bases. CDR3 length: 17 residues. Germline assignment: CDR1 SNHLY and CDR2 FYNNEI. The J segment lost 0 bases and the V segment lost 7 bases, leaving 14 bases of the junction unmatched.

The chain links TRBV27 to TRBJ1-1; D may be TRBD1 (6 bases). Germline V CDR1 and CDR2: MNHEY, SMNVEV (reference sequence). This CDR3 region has 19 residues. V dropped 3 bases and J dropped 0 bases, with 23 bases sitting between them. The CDR3 sequence is CASSFSVHAGATMNTEAFF. CDR3 in DNA: TGTGCCAGCAGTTTTAGCGTCCATGCGGGGGCCACCATGAACACTGAAGCTTTCTTT.

J is TRBJ2-3 and V is TRBV5-6; 8 positions agree with TRBD2. J lost 5 bases, V lost 2 bases, and 4 bases had no gene match. CDR1 is SGHDT, CDR2 YYEEEE, per germline. The CDR3 totals 14 residues. CDR3 sequence: CASSLAGVGDTQYF. The CDR3 nucleotides are TGTGCCAGCAGCTTAGCGGGAGTGGGAGATACGCAGTATTTT.

The chain links TRBV6-6 to TRBJ1-1; D is unclear. The CDR3 contains 10 residues. Between the trimmed V and J ends, which lost 10 bases and 7 bases, there was a span of 10 bases. CDR1 is MNHNY and CDR2 is SVGAGI in the germline V gene (reference sequence). The CDR3 bases are TGTGCCACCGAAGAAAGTGAAGCTTTCTTT. As protein: CATEESEAFF.

V gene TRBV27 combines with J gene TRBJ2-2; D not resolved. The CDR3 sequence is 12 residues long. With 6 bases removed from V and 5 bases from J, the gap between germline ends came to 7 bases. The germline CDR1 and CDR2 sequences are MNHEY and SMNVEV (reference sequence). CDR3 in amino acids: CASRDTTGELFF. The CDR3 region has the DNA TGTGCCAGCAGAGACACAACCGGGGAGCTGTTTTTT.

The chain combines TRBV19 with TRBJ2-7; 7 bases fit TRBD2. The CDR3 totals 13 residues. Germline lookup yields CDR1 LNHDA and CDR2 SQIVND (reference sequence). Trimming took 5 bases from V and 6 from J; bases not matched to a gene: 7. CDR3 region: CASSGGLVGEQYF. The DNA of the CDR3 is TGTGCCAGTAGTGGCGGACTAGTGGGCGAGCAGTACTTC.

This clone was found a few times. The chain combines TRBV4-1 with TRBJ2-2, with D tentatively TRBD1 (5 bases). V lost 6 bases and J 3 bases, leaving 8 bases between the germline ends. CDR1 and CDR2 from the germline V gene are MGHRA and YSYEKL. The CDR3 runs 13 residues. The CDR3 DNA reads TGCGCCAGCAGGGTCAGGGACACCGGGGAGCTGTTTTTT. Residues: CASRVRDTGELFF.

This chain connects TRBV27 to TRBJ2-5; a possible D gene is TRBD1 (6 bases). Germline CDR1 MNHEY, CDR2 SMNVEV (reference sequence). CDR3 length: 13 residues. Trimming shortened V by 6 bases and J by 5 bases, and 13 bases separated the two germline ends. The chain's CDR3 is CASSRTARETQYF. The DNA for the CDR3 is TGTGCCAGCAGCAGGACAGCAAGGGAGACCCAGTACTTC.

The CDR3 DNA sequence: TGTGCCAGCGAGGGGCCGTTCTACGAGCAGTACTTC. It specifies CASEGPFYEQYF. The rearrangement uses TRBV2 and TRBJ2-7; D is tentatively TRBD1 or TRBD2 (5 bases each). Germline V gives CDR1 SNHLY, CDR2 FYNNEI. The CDR3 is 12 residues long. V was trimmed by 8 bases and J by 3 bases, leaving 11 bases between them.

The V call is TRBV5-5, the J call TRBJ1-1; no clear D gene. The V end was cut by 1 base, the J end by 5 bases, with 9 bases between. This CDR3 has 13 amino acids. CDR1 and CDR2 (germline): SGHKS, YYEKEE (reference sequence). CDR3 coding DNA: TGTGCCAGCAGCTTGACGGGGTCGACTGAAGCTTTCTTT. This gives the protein CASSLTGSTEAFF.

The chain has TRBV6-6 and TRBJ1-1; D uncertain. The CDR3 is 14 residues long. V dropped 2 bases and J dropped 0 bases, with 7 bases sitting between them. CDR1 is MNHNY, CDR2 SVGAGI, per germline (reference sequence). The CDR3 nucleotides are TGTGCCAGCAGTTACCGCCAATTGAACACTGAAGCTTTCTTT. This encodes CASSYRQLNTEAFF.